The entry below describes one TCR beta chain. Which antigen it targets is not known. The record has no base qualities; no much larger clone is one base away. Libraries were constructed by the immunoSEQ multiplex PCR assay. Not all clones reach the TCRdb copy of this immuneACCESS table, which keeps in-frame sequences only. Checked studies attribute under half of the gap to unresolved V genes and leave the rest unexplained. This sample is represented by tens of thousands of clones; 65% to 90% of them were singletons. Jointly, the top ten make up 9.5% to 13% of the sample. Reading from cysteine to phenylalanine, the CDR3 counts 15 amino acids. The sequence is cut down to CDR3 DNA, 45 bases in frame from base 1. The germline V gene supplies CDR1 SGDLS and CDR2 YYNGEE. Here V drops 0 bases and J drops 7 bases, and the junction holds 4 bases not matched to any gene. This sample was taken from a study of T cells in narcolepsy (dated 2018 in TCRdb). Some background on the complete study: The study enrolled patients with narcolepsy type 1 or type 2 (NT1, NT2) together with healthy control donors. The study sought autoreactive T cells targeting hypocretin neuron self-antigens (hypocretin, TRIB2) in narcolepsy patients, using TCR Vbeta sequencing to track clonotypes in blood and CSF. Study-wide findings and limitations: According to the report, autoreactive clonotypes were detected serially in the blood of the same patients and of different patients, but not in healthy controls. Some blood memory CD4+ repertoires from patients and controls contained no sequences matching autoreactive T cell clones. Numbers of sequenced blood memory CD4+ clonotypes were comparable, with averages of about 39,494 in patients and more than 30,000 in controls. HCRT-specific and TRIB2-specific autoreactive clonotypes were highlighted in plots that compared CD4+ T cell clonotypes in CSF versus blood from the same patient.

Memory CD4+ T cells were sorted ex vivo from peripheral blood of narcolepsy patients and healthy controls for TCR Vbeta sequencing. The sample taken for sequencing was memory (CD45RA-) CD4+ T cells from blood. What this sample's cell subset or site label stands for: memory T cells sorted ex vivo from peripheral blood. The clonotype was recovered from a human donor in good health. Recombination linked TRBV9 to TRBJ1-5; the central 10 bases match TRBD1. The sequenced DNA is TGTGCCAGCAGCGTAGAAGGACAGGGGGTCCAGCCCCAGCATTTT. Translation gives CASSVEGQGVQPQHF. When the CDR3 is completed using the reference TRBV9 and TRBJ1-5 genes on either side, the full variable domain is DSGVTQTPKHLITATGQRVTLRCSPRSGDLSVYWYQQSLDQGLQFLIQYYNGEERAKGNILERFSAQQFPDLHSELNLSSLELGDSALYFCASSVEGQGVQPQHFGDGTRLSIL.